The entry below describes one T cell receptor (beta chain). The source of the sample is a study of blood T cell repertoires in COVID-19. In the study overall: The United States, Italy and Spain provided the acute and convalescent COVID-19 samples. Nucleic acid was either cDNA or gDNA, and it came from T cells, B-cell-depleted T cells, or PBMCs.

Source study methods: Amplifying reference gene primers gave estimates of nucleated cell counts. Sequencing was performed with immunoSEQ multiplex PCR; in TCRdb, only in-frame clones are kept and a portion is missing. V and J calls and clone size follow that table, whereas D and trimming were derived from the DNA. In the table there are about 6,600 clones, around 89% of which are singletons. This CDR3 region has 15 residues. CDR1 and CDR2 (germline): SGDLS, YYNGEE. V shed 0 bases and J shed 0 bases, with 7 bases lying between them. The sequence derives from a human donor in a cohort sampled during active COVID-19. The donor label of this sample is uncertain. The sequenced sample consisted of peripheral blood. The chain links TRBV9 to TRBJ1-5; the D is unclear. CDR3 bases: TGTGCCAGCAGCGTAGGCACAAATAGCAATCAGCCCCAGCATTTT. As protein: CASSVGTNSNQPQHF. Full variable domain (rest looked up from reference TRBV9 and TRBJ1-5): DSGVTQTPKHLITATGQRVTLRCSPRSGDLSVYWYQQSLDQGLQFLIQYYNGEERAKGNILERFSAQQFPDLHSELNLSSLELGDSALYFCASSVGTNSNQPQHFGDGTRLSIL.